This is a list of T cell receptor beta chains from one sample in a study of blood T cell repertoires in COVID-19. Here immunoSEQ multiplex PCR was the method, and the copy in TCRdb shows in-frame clones only, minus some. The sample shows approximately 220,000 clones, about nine tenths of them seen only once. Specimen: PBMCs or T cells enriched from blood (not recorded which). Every receptor here comes from a woman aged 30 to 39 who had recovered from COVID-19. Each CDR3 is given with its conserved first and last residue. A D gene is named only where the DNA matches it firmly. Clone size, where shown, is once, few, many, or a class for clones that have expanded.

>TRBD1|-|TRBV19|TRBJ1-2|14
TGTGCCAGTAGCCCCCGGACAGGGGTCTATGGCTACACCTTC
CASSPRTGVYGYTF
>TRBD2|-|TRBV19|TRBJ2-3|16
TGTGCCAGTAGTCTAGTAGCGGGTCGAAGCACAGATACGCAGTATTTT
CASSLVAGRSTDTQYF
>TRBD1|-|TRBV7-2|TRBJ1-3|15
TGTGCCAGCAGCTCAGGGGGCGCAGCCGGAAACACCATATATTTT
CASSSGGAAGNTIYF
>-|-|TRBV7-8|TRBJ2-7|12
TGTGCCAGCAGCTTACCGGGCTACGAGCAGTACTTC
CASSLPGYEQYF
>-|-|TRBV7-9|TRBJ2-2|15
TGTGCCAGCAGCTTGCGGCATTCGAACACCGGGGAGCTGTTTTTT
CASSLRHSNTGELFF
>-|-|TRBV10-3|TRBJ1-6|13
TGTGCCATCCAGGGCAGGGATAATTCACCCCTCCACTTT
CAIQGRDNSPLHF
>-|-|TRBV11-3|TRBJ1-2|14
TGTGCCAGCAGCTTACGTGGACAGACCCATGGCTACACCTTC
CASSLRGQTHGYTF
>-|-|TRBV19|TRBJ1-5|13
TGTGCCAGTAGTGAGGTGACGAGTCAGCCCCAGCATTTT
CASSEVTSQPQHF
>TRBD1|-|TRBV5-3|TRBJ1-3|16
TGTGCCAGAAGCCCACCGACAGGGATCTCTGGAAACACCATATATTTT
CARSPPTGISGNTIYF
>TRBD1|-|TRBV4-2|TRBJ1-1|14
TGTGCCAGCAGCCAGACAGGGTATGGCACTGAAGCTTTCTTT
CASSQTGYGTEAFF
>TRBD2|-|TRBV5-6|TRBJ2-1|15
TGTGCCAGCAGCTTGCTGCTAGCGGCCTACAATGAGCAGTTCTTC
CASSLLLAAYNEQFF
>TRBD2|-|TRBV29-1|TRBJ2-1|14
TGCAGCGTTGAGGGGGGGTCGGCCTACAATGAGCAGTTCTTC
CSVEGGSAYNEQFF
>-|-|TRBV19|TRBJ2-5|16
TGTGCCAGTAGTCAGAACTACAGGGAGGGCAGAGAGACCCAGTACTTC
CASSQNYREGRETQYF
>TRBD2|-|TRBV7-3|TRBJ2-2|15
TGTGCCAGCAGGAAAAGCGGGGGTCTCACCGGGGAGCTGTTTTTT
CASRKSGGLTGELFF
>-|-|TRBV5-4|TRBJ1-6|17
TGTGCCAGCAGCTTGCGAGACAGCACTTTCTATAATTCACCCCTCCACTTT
CASSLRDSTFYNSPLHF
>-|-|TRBV6-1|TRBJ1-2|17
TGTGCCAGCAGTGAAGCGGGGGGACTGGGGGAAAACTATGGCTACACCTTC
CASSEAGGLGENYGYTF
>-|-|TRBV7-9|TRBJ1-1|11
TGTGCCAGCAACCAGAGGACTGAAGCTTTCTTT
CASNQRTEAFF
>TRBD2|-|TRBV6-2/TRBV6-3|TRBJ2-1|15
TGTGCCAGCAGTTTCCCTCCGGGGGGCTACAATGAGCAGTTCTTC
CASSFPPGGYNEQFF
>-|-|TRBV5-4|TRBJ1-2|14
TGTGCCAGCAGCTTACCGGGGGAGGGCTATGGCTACACCTTC
CASSLPGEGYGYTF
>TRBD2|once|TRBV4-3|TRBJ2-2|15
TGCGCCAGCAGCCAGGGGACTAGTTTGCCCGGGGAGCTGTTTTTT
CASSQGTSLPGELFF
>TRBD1|-|TRBV11-1|TRBJ2-7|15
TGTGCCAGCAGCATTGGGACAGGGAGTTCCTACGAGCAGTACTTC
CASSIGTGSSYEQYF
>TRBD1|-|TRBV4-3|TRBJ1-2|18
TGCGCCAGCAGCCAAGTACGGACTTGGGACAGGGATAACTATGGCTACACCTTC
CASSQVRTWDRDNYGYTF